By share of the sample, the clone carrying this TCR beta chain is medium-sized. No antigen is known for it. Germline V gene sequence: CDR1 SGHTA, CDR2 FQGNSA. The CDR3 runs 16 residues. Trimming took off 2 bases at V and 0 bases at J, with 11 bases between the two ends. This entry is derived from a study of T cell clones after liver transplantation. On the study more broadly: Standard immunosuppression, with no induction, continued until 12-24 months after transplant. Tolerant meant at least one year fully off immunosuppression without liver enzymes above twice normal.

Proliferating CFSE-low MLR cells were sequenced to define alloreactive TCRbeta sequences. General observations from the study: These preliminary findings come from unstandardized post-transplant sampling times. In a couple of subjects, few donor cells limited the measurable donor-reactive repertoire.

Some clones are missing from TCRdb's copy, which holds only in-frame ones; the method was immunoSEQ multiplex PCR. This table has 4,500 to 6,000 clones, approximately 39% appearing once. The sequencing input was CD4+ T cells from cultured PBMCs. The chain employs TRBV7-2 and TRBJ2-1, with D unclear. This sequence was found in a human patient who received a liver transplant. Certain T cells may be donor cells from the graft. The CDR3: CASSLHSAPSYNEQFF. The CDR3 region has the DNA TGTGCCAGCAGCTTACATTCGGCGCCCTCCTACAATGAGCAGTTCTTC.